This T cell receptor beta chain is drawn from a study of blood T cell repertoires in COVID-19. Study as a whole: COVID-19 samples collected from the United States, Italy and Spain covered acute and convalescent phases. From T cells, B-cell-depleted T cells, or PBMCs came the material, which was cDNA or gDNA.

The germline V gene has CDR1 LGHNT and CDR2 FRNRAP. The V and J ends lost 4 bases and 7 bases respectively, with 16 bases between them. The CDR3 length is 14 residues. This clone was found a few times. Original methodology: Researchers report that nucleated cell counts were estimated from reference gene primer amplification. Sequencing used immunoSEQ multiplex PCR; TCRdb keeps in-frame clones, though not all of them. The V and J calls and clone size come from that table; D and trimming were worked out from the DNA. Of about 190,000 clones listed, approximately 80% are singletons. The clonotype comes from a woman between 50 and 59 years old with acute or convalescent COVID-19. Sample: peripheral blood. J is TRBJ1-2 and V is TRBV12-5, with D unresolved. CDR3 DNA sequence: TGTGCTAGTGGTTCCCCCGGGAGGGCGGGTGGCTACACCTTC. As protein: CASGSPGRAGGYTF.